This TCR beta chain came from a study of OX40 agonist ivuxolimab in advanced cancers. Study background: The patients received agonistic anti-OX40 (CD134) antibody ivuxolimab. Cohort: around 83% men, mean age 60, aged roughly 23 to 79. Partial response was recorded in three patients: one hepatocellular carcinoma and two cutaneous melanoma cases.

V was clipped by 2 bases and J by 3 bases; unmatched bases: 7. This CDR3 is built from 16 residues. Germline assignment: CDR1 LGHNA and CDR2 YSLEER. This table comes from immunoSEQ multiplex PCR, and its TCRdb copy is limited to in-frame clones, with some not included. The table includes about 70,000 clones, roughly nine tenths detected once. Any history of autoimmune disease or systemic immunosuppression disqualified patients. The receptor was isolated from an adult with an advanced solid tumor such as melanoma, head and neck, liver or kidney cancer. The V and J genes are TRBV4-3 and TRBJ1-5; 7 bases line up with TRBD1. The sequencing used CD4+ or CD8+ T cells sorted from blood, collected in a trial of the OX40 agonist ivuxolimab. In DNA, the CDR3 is TGCGCCAGCAGCCAAAAAGGGGACAGAATCAATCAGCCCCAGCATTTT. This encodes CASSQKGDRINQPQHF.